This T cell receptor beta chain was identified during a study of cytomegalovirus exposure and HLA in healthy donors. Remarks on this clone: The antigen is not known.

Regarding the study as a whole: A later analysis linked a missense variant in DCLRE1C to the trimming of TCR beta V and J genes.

The PCR had 60 Vbeta and 13 Jbeta primers. TCRdb's table, derived via immunoSEQ multiplex PCR, lists solely in-frame clones and lacks some. This sample has 170,000 or so clones, with more than 60% found just once. This sequence was found in a woman aged 45-65 years in good health and CMV-seropositive. Sequenced input: PBMCs.

The CDR3 DNA reads TGTGCCAGCAGCCAAGGTGTGACAGCAACTAATGAAAAACTGTTTTTT. It translates to CASSQGVTATNEKLFF. The chain recombines TRBV14 with TRBJ1-4; D is possibly TRBD1 (5 bases). Germline CDR1 SGHDN, CDR2 FVKESK. The CDR3 length is 16 residues. Between the trimmed V and J ends, which lost 1 base and 0 bases, there was a span of 9 bases. Combining the CDR3 with reference TRBV14 and TRBJ1-4 gives the whole variable domain EAGVTQFPSHSVIEKGQTVTLRCDPISGHDNLYWYRRVMGKEIKFLLHFVKESKQDESGMPNNRFLAERTGGTYSTLKVQPAELEDSGVYFCASSQGVTATNEKLFFGSGTQLSVL.